These 23 T cell receptor beta chains were all obtained from the same sample, sequenced in a study of glioma-infiltrating T cells after dendritic cell vaccination. The table came from immunoSEQ multiplex PCR; TCRdb's copy has only in-frame clones and leaves some out. The table includes fewer than 85,000 clones, around 81% detected once. The material sequenced was blood, taken before dendritic cell vaccination. These receptors were collected from a human donor with glioblastoma.

V gene TRBV19 combines with J gene TRBJ2-5, with 10 positions matching TRBD2. Germline lookup yields CDR1 LNHDA and CDR2 SQIVND (reference sequence). Losses at the gene ends were 4 bases for V and 4 bases for J; bases not matched to a gene: 6. The CDR3 has 15 amino acids. The CDR3 sequence is CASSTRLAGIETQYF. The CDR3 DNA follows: TGTGCCAGTAGTACCCGACTAGCGGGTATAGAGACCCAGTACTTC.

The chain is built from TRBV28 and TRBJ2-7; unclear D gene. The V gene's germline CDR1 is MDHEN and CDR2 SYDVKM. Trimming left V 5 bases short and J 3 bases short, with 2 bases between. This CDR3 has 10 amino acids. CDR3: CASSHYEQYF. CDR3 DNA sequence: TGTGCCAGCAGTCACTACGAGCAGTACTTC.

V and J are TRBV11-2 and TRBJ2-7; D gene ambiguous. Trimming pared 5 bases from V and 0 bases from J, leaving 14 bases between. From germline, CDR1 is SGHAT and CDR2 FQNNGV. The CDR3 has 15 residues. CDR3 nucleotide sequence: TGTGCCAGCAGCGGGCCCAGCTTGGTCTCCTACGAGCAGTACTTC. Translating gives CASSGPSLVSYEQYF.

The chain carries TRBV9 and TRBJ2-6; D unresolved. Germline CDR1 and CDR2: SGDLS and YYNGEE. This CDR3 spans 14 amino acids. The V and J ends lost 4 bases and 4 bases respectively, with 9 bases between them. The CDR3 nucleotides are TGTGCCAGCAGCACCACTACCGGGGCCAACGTCCTGACTTTC. As protein: CASSTTTGANVLTF.

This chain links TRBV13 with TRBJ1-1; unclear D gene. The CDR3 runs 14 residues. V was cut by 6 bases and J by 1 base, with 12 bases left in between. Germline assignment: CDR1 PRHDT and CDR2 FYEKMQ (reference sequence). CDR3 sequence: CASSPKRANTEAFF. CDR3 coding DNA: TGTGCCAGCAGTCCCAAAAGAGCGAACACTGAAGCTTTCTTT.

This chain joins TRBV5-4 and TRBJ1-6; 9 positions agree with TRBD1. Germline lookup yields CDR1 SGHNT and CDR2 YYREEE (reference sequence). The CDR3 is made up of 15 amino acids. Trimming cost V 2 bases and J 9 bases; bases outside gene matches: 6. In nucleotides, the CDR3 is TGTGCCAGCAGCTTCGGGGACAGGGAGTTTTCACCCCTCCACTTT. Protein: CASSFGDREFSPLHF.

The chain joins TRBV2 to TRBJ2-2; D might be TRBD1 (5 bases). The CDR3 runs to 14 residues. Per germline, CDR1 SNHLY and CDR2 FYNNEI. Trimming removed 3 bases from V and 5 bases from J, with 10 bases in between. The chain's CDR3 is CASSEQGRTGELFF. Here the CDR3 DNA reads TGTGCCAGCAGTGAGCAGGGTAGAACCGGGGAGCTGTTTTTT.

This clone was seen once. In nucleotides, the CDR3 is TGTGCCAGCAGTACGAAGAGGACTTTTCCCACAGATACGCAGTATTTT. Translating gives CASSTKRTFPTDTQYF. The chain combines TRBV7-8 with TRBJ2-3; maybe TRBD2 (5 bases). The CDR3 runs 16 residues. V was trimmed by 6 bases and J by 2 bases, leaving 18 bases between them. Germline-derived CDR1 and CDR2 are SGHVS and FQNEAQ.

This clone has more than one count but fewer than ten. The chain uses TRBV6-1 and TRBJ2-7; 10 bases are a match to TRBD1. CDR1 is MNHNS and CDR2 is SASEGT in the germline V gene. The CDR3 sequence is 15 residues long. The V and J ends lost 3 bases and 7 bases, in that order; junction bases with no gene match: 9. As DNA, the CDR3 is TGTGCCAGCAGTGACCTTCCGGACAGGGGGGGGGAGCAGTACTTC. Translated, it gives CASSDLPDRGGEQYF.

The chain couples TRBV7-2 to TRBJ2-5; 8 bases map to TRBD2. This CDR3 is 15 amino acids long. The V gene's germline CDR1 is SGHTA and CDR2 FQGNSA. J gave up 7 bases and V 5 bases, and 12 bases lay outside the gene matches. CDR3 region: CASSLSPLAGGTQYF. For the CDR3, the DNA is TGTGCCAGCAGCCTTTCTCCTCTAGCGGGTGGGACCCAGTACTTC.

The chain is built from TRBV6-1 and TRBJ1-1; 7 bases line up with TRBD1. Germline V gene data show CDR1 as MNHNS and CDR2 as SASEGT. The CDR3 extends over 14 amino acids. V gave up 7 bases and J gave up 0 bases; unmatched junction bases: 5. CDR3 nucleotides: TGTGCCAGCAACTCGGACAGGCTGAACACTGAAGCTTTCTTT. Translated, it gives CASNSDRLNTEAFF.

The J gene is TRBJ1-2, the V gene TRBV5-6, with 9 bases fitting TRBD1. Germline trimming cut 2 bases from V and 8 bases from J; bases unmatched to any gene: 4. The CDR3 is 13 residues long. Germline V gene sequence: CDR1 SGHDT, CDR2 YYEEEE. The DNA of the CDR3 is TGTGCCAGCAGCTTTGAGGACAGGGGCGGCTACACCTTC. Its translation is CASSFEDRGGYTF. The full variable domain, its missing parts supplied by reference TRBV5-6 and TRBJ1-2, is DAGVTQSPTHLIKTRGQQVTLRCSPKSGHDTVSWYQQALGQGPQFIFQYYEEEERQRGNFPDRFSGHQFPNYSSELNVNALLLGDSALYLCASSFEDRGGYTFGSGTRLTVV.

The rearrangement joins TRBV7-2 to TRBJ2-5, with D maybe TRBD2 (6 bases). CDR1 and CDR2 (germline): SGHTA, FQGNSA. The CDR3 totals 14 residues. The V end was cut by 4 bases, the J end by 5 bases, with 14 bases between. The CDR3 reads CASSSTPGRETQYF. In DNA, the CDR3 is TGTGCCAGCAGCTCAACCCCGGGGAGGGAGACCCAGTACTTC.

This chain uses TRBV18 with TRBJ2-7; TRBD1 matches 7 bases. With V trimmed by 1 base and J by 3 bases, 3 bases remained unmatched. This CDR3 contains 14 residues. Germline lookup yields CDR1 KGHSH and CDR2 LQKENI. CDR3 in amino acids: CASSPRGQYYEQYF. The CDR3 DNA follows: TGTGCCAGCTCACCACGGGGACAGTACTACGAGCAGTACTTC. Full variable domain (missing parts from reference TRBV18 and TRBJ2-7): NAGVMQNPRHLVRRRGQEARLRCSPMKGHSHVYWYRQLPEEGLKFMVYLQKENIIDESGMPKERFSAEFPKEGPSILRIQQVVRGDSAAYFCASSPRGQYYEQYFGPGTRLTVT.

The chain employs TRBV5-6 and TRBJ1-4, with 7 bases identical to TRBD1. Germline CDR1 and CDR2: SGHDT and YYEEEE. The junction had 9 bases not matched to a gene; V was cut back by 2 bases and J by 8 bases. CDR3 length: 15 amino acids. CDR3 in amino acids: CASSLHEQGPEKLFF. DNA for the CDR3: TGTGCCAGCAGCTTACACGAACAGGGGCCCGAAAAACTGTTTTTT.

The V call is TRBV5-1, the J call TRBJ2-7, with 12 bases aligning to TRBD1. The CDR3 is 16 amino acids. The germline V gene encodes CDR1 SGHRS and CDR2 YFSETQ. V lost 4 bases to trimming and J lost 5 bases; unmatched junction nucleotides: 10. The CDR3 nucleotides are TGCGCCAGCAGCGTAGAGCCGGGACAGGGGGCTGACGAGCAGTACTTC. Its protein is CASSVEPGQGADEQYF.

This chain uses TRBV7-2 with TRBJ1-5; D is unclear. Germline V gives CDR1 SGHTA, CDR2 FQGNSA. V lost 0 bases and J lost 3, with 3 bases in between. The CDR3 covers 13 residues. In DNA form, the CDR3 reads TGTGCCAGCAGCTTAGCCCTCAATCAGCCCCAGCATTTT. The encoded protein is CASSLALNQPQHF.

This rearrangement joins TRBV5-4 to TRBJ2-5; 11 bases fit TRBD2. The junction had 5 bases not matched to a gene; V was cut back by 5 bases and J by 2 bases. The CDR3 loop spans 15 amino acids. Germline CDR1 is SGHNT and CDR2 is YYREEE (reference sequence). CDR3 sequence: CASSIAGGIQETQYF. CDR3 DNA sequence: TGTGCCAGCAGTATAGCGGGGGGGATTCAAGAGACCCAGTACTTC.

The chain is built from TRBV7-3 and TRBJ1-1, with 11 bases identical to TRBD1. CDR3 size: 14 residues. Looked up from germline, CDR1 is SGHTA and CDR2 is FQGTGA. Trimming cost V 5 bases and J 6 bases; bases outside gene matches: 5. CDR3 amino acids: CASSREGQGAEAFF. CDR3 coding DNA: TGTGCCAGCAGCCGAGAGGGACAGGGGGCTGAAGCTTTCTTT.

This clone has just one count. J is TRBJ2-5 and V is TRBV2; no clear D. The DNA end is a closer match to TRBJ2-7, so the J assignment may be wrong. This CDR3 is built from 12 residues. From germline, CDR1 is SNHLY and CDR2 FYNNEI. CDR3 amino acids: CASSRLHDEQYF. The DNA for the CDR3 is TGTGCCAGCTCTAGGCTACACGACGAGCAGTACTTC.

The J gene is TRBJ1-2, the V gene TRBV9; D is unresolved. The ends were cut back, 4 bases at V and 0 bases at J, with 13 bases in the middle. This CDR3 is built from 15 residues. Germline V gene lookup returns CDR1 SGDLS and CDR2 YYNGEE. DNA of the CDR3: TGTGCCAGCAGCAGAGACTCCCAAGCTAACTATGGCTACACCTTC. This codes for CASSRDSQANYGYTF. The whole variable domain, remainder taken from reference TRBV9 and TRBJ1-2, is DSGVTQTPKHLITATGQRVTLRCSPRSGDLSVYWYQQSLDQGLQFLIQYYNGEERAKGNILERFSAQQFPDLHSELNLSSLELGDSALYFCASSRDSQANYGYTFGSGTRLTVV.

This chain links TRBV9 with TRBJ2-7; 11 bases line up with TRBD1. The CDR3 runs to 14 residues. After removal of 4 bases from V and 5 bases from J, the junction contained 5 bases not matched to a gene. The germline CDR1 and CDR2 sequences are SGDLS and YYNGEE. The CDR3 DNA reads as TGTGCCAGCAGCCCCCGGACAGGGGGCGACGAGCAGTACTTC. Encoded protein: CASSPRTGGDEQYF. The entire variable domain, with the rest obtained from reference TRBV9 and TRBJ2-7, is as follows: DSGVTQTPKHLITATGQRVTLRCSPRSGDLSVYWYQQSLDQGLQFLIQYYNGEERAKGNILERFSAQQFPDLHSELNLSSLELGDSALYFCASSPRTGGDEQYFGPGTRLTVT.

The chain recombines TRBV6-1 with TRBJ2-5; no firm D call. Germline lookup yields CDR1 MNHNS and CDR2 SASEGT. The CDR3 runs to 12 residues. With 4 bases removed from V and 4 bases from J, the gap between germline ends came to 7 bases. Here the CDR3 DNA reads TGTGCCAGCAGTGGTCTTATAGAGACCCAGTACTTC. This gives the protein CASSGLIETQYF.